These 3 T cell receptor beta chains were all obtained from the same sample, sequenced in a study of blood T cell repertoires in COVID-19. Produced via immunoSEQ multiplex PCR; TCRdb's table is partial and in-frame only. The sample includes under 400,000 clones, almost 90% of them seen just once. The sample was peripheral blood. The receptors come from a woman in her thirties with COVID-19, enrolled during active disease.

The chain links TRBV19 to TRBJ2-7; D might be TRBD1 (6 bases). The germline V and J ends were trimmed by 4 bases and 2 bases, with 12 bases remaining between them. Per germline, CDR1 LNHDA and CDR2 SQIVND (reference sequence). The CDR3 covers 14 residues. CDR3 loop: CASSTGTKTYEQYF. DNA for the CDR3: TGTGCCAGTAGTACCGGGACAAAGACCTACGAGCAGTACTTC.

This chain connects TRBV27 to TRBJ1-3, with D perhaps TRBD1 (5 bases). The CDR3 extends over 14 amino acids. Germline CDR1 and CDR2: MNHEY and SMNVEV (reference sequence). Trimming stripped 6 bases from V and 1 base from J, with 10 bases between. The CDR3 DNA reads TGTGCCAGCAGCTTCTCAGGGTCTGGAAACACCATATATTTT. Protein sequence: CASSFSGSGNTIYF.

The count of this clone is one. This chain links TRBV18 with TRBJ2-3, with D perhaps matching TRBD2 (5 bases). The V gene's germline CDR1 is KGHSH and CDR2 LQKENI. The CDR3 extends over 17 amino acids. The V end lost 3 bases, the J end lost 6 bases, and 22 bases lay between the germline ends. CDR3 protein: CASSPLLLGLNPDTQYF. The CDR3 region has the DNA TGTGCCAGCTCACCGTTACTACTAGGTCTAAATCCCGATACGCAGTATTTT. Variable domain in full (rest from reference TRBV18 and TRBJ2-3): NAGVMQNPRHLVRRRGQEARLRCSPMKGHSHVYWYRQLPEEGLKFMVYLQKENIIDESGMPKERFSAEFPKEGPSILRIQQVVRGDSAAYFCASSPLLLGLNPDTQYFGPGTRLTVL.